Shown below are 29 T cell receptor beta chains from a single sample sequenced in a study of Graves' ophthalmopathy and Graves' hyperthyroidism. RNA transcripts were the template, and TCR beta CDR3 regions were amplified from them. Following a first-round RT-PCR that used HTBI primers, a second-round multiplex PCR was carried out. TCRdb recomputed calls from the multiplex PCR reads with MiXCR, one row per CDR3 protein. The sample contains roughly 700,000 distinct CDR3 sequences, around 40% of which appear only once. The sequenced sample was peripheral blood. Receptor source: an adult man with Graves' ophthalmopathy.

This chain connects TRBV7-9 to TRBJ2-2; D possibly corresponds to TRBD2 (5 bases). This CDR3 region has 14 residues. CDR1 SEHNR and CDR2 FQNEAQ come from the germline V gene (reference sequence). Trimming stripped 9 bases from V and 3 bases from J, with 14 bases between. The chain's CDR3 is CASKLAPYTGELFF. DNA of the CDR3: TGTGCCAGTAAGCTAGCACCTTACACCGGGGAGCTGTTTTTT.

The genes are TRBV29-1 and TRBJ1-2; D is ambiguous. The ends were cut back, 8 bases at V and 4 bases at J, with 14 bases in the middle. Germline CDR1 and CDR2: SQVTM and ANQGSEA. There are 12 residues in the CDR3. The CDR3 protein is CSSYEGSYGYTF. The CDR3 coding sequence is TGCAGCAGTTACGAGGGTAGCTATGGCTACACCTTC.

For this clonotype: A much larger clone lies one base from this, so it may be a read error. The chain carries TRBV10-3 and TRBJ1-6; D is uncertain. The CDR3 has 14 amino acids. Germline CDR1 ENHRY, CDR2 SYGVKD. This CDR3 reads CASSEGVNNSPLRF. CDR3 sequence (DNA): TGTGCCAGCAGTGAAGGAGTGAATAATTCACCCCTCCGCTTT.

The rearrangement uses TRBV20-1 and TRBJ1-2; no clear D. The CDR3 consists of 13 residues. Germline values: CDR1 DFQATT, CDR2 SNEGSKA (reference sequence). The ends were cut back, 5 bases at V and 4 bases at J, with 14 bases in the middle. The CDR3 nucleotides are TGCAGTGCTCCGGGCCAACAAGGCTATGGCTACACCTTC. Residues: CSAPGQQGYGYTF.

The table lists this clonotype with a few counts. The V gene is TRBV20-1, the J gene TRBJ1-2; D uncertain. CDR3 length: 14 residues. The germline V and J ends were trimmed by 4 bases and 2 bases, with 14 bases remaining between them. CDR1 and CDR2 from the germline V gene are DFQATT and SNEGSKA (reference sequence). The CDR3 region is CSATSSIGNYGYTF. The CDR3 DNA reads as TGCAGTGCTACCAGCAGTATAGGGAACTATGGCTACACCTTC.

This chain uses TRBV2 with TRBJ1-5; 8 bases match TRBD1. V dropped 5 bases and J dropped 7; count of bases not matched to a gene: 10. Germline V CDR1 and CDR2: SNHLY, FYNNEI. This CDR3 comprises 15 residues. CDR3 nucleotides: TGTGCCAGCAGTAAACCGACAGGGGATAACCAGCCCCAGCATTTT. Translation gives CASSKPTGDNQPQHF.

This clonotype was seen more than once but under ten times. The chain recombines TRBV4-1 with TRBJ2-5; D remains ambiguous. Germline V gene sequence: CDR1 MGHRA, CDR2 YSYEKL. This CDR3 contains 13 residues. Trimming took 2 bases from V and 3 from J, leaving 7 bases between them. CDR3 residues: CASSQRREETQYF. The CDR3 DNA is TGCGCCAGCAGCCAAAGACGGGAAGAGACCCAGTACTTC.

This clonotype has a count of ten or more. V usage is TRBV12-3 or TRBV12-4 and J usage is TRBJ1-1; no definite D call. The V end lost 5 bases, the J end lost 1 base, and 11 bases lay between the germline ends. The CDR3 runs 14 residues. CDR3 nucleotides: TGTGCCAGCAGTCCCCGCGGACGGAACACTGAAGCTTTCTTT. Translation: CASSPRGRNTEAFF.

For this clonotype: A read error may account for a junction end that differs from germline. The CDR3: CASSDSTGGGTKYF. Written as DNA, the CDR3 is TGTGCCAGCAGTGACAGCACCGGGGGTGGGACCAAGTACTTC. This rearrangement joins TRBV2 to TRBJ2-5, with D maybe TRBD2 (6 bases). CDR1 and CDR2 from the germline V gene are SNHLY and FYNNEI. The CDR3 loop spans 14 amino acids.

CDR3 sequence reads: CASSTRGNYGYTF. The DNA for the CDR3 is TGTGCCAGCAGCACCAGGGGGAACTATGGCTACACCTTC. The V call is TRBV7-6, the J call TRBJ1-2; the match to TRBD1 covers 7 bases. CDR1 is SGHVS, CDR2 FNYEAQ, per germline. The CDR3 is made up of 13 amino acids. With 5 bases clipped from V and 2 bases from J, the junction kept 2 bases outside the gene matches.

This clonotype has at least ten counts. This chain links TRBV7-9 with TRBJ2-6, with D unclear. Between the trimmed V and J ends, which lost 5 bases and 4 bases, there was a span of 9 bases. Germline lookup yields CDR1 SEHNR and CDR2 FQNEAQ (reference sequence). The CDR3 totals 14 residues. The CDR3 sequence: CASSTPGGANVLTF. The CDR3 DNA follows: TGTGCCAGCAGCACCCCCGGGGGGGCCAACGTCCTGACTTTC.

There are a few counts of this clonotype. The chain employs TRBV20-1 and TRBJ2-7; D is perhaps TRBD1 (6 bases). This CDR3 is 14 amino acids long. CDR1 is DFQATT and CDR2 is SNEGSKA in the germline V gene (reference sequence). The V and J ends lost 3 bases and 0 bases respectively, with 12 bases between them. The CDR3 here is CSASGTTSSYEQYF. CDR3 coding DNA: TGCAGTGCTAGCGGGACAACGAGCTCCTACGAGCAGTACTTC.

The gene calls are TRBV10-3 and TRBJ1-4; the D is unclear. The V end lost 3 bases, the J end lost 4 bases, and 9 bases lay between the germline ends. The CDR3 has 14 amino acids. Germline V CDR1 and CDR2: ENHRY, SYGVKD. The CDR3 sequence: CAISERPDNEKLFF. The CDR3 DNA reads TGTGCCATCAGTGAACGGCCCGATAATGAAAAACTGTTTTTT.

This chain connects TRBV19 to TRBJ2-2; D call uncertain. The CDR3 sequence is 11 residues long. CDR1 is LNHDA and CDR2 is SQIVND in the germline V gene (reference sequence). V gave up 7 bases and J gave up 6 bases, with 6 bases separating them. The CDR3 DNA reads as TGTGCCAGTACAAACGCCGGGGAGCTGTTTTTT. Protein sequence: CASTNAGELFF.

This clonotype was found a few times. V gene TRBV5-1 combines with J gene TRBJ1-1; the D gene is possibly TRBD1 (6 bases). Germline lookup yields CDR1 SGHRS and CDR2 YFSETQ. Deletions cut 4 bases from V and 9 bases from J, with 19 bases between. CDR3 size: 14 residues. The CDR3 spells CASSGLVTGTQAFF. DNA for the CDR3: TGCGCCAGCAGCGGATTGGTGACAGGAACCCAAGCTTTCTTT.

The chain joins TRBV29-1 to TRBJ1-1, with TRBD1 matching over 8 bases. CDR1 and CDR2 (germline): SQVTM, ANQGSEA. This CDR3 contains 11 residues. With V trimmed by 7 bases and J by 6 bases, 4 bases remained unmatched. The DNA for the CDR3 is TGCAGCGCCCTACAGGGGGCTGAAGCTTTCTTT. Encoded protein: CSALQGAEAFF.

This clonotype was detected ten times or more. This CDR3 is CASSLTHGTEAFF. Here the CDR3 DNA reads TGTGCCAGCAGCTTAACCCACGGCACTGAAGCTTTCTTT. The J gene is TRBJ1-1, the V gene TRBV7-8; D is uncertain. Trimming pared 2 bases from V and 4 bases from J, leaving 8 bases between. CDR1 and CDR2 (germline): SGHVS, FQNEAQ. CDR3 size: 13 residues.

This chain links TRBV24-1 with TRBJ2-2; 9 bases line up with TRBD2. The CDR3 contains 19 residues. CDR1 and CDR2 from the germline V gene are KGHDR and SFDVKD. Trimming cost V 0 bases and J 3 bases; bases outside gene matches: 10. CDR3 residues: CATSDLGSGRILDTGELFF. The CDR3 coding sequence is TGTGCCACCAGTGATTTGGGTAGCGGGAGAATATTGGACACCGGGGAGCTGTTTTTT.

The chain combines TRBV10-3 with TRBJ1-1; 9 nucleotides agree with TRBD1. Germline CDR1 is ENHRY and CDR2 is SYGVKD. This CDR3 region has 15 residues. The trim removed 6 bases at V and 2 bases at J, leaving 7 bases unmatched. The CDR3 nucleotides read TGTGCCATCAGATCTACAGGGGGCCTCAACACTGAAGCTTTCTTT. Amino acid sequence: CAIRSTGGLNTEAFF.

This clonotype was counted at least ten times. The CDR3 protein is CASSLRGGPYEQYF. The CDR3 region has the DNA TGTGCCAGCAGCCTACGCGGGGGGCCCTACGAGCAGTACTTC. The chain couples TRBV7-9 to TRBJ2-7; TRBD2 agrees at 8 bases. In germline, CDR1 is SEHNR, CDR2 FQNEAQ (reference sequence). Trimming removed 5 bases from V and 2 bases from J; junction bases left unmatched: 5. The CDR3 sequence is 14 residues long.

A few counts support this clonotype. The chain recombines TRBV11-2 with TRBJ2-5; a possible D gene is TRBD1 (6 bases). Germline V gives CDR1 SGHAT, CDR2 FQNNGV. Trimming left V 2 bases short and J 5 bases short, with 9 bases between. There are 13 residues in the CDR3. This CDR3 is CASSLKRGETQYF. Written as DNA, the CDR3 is TGTGCCAGCAGCTTAAAGAGGGGGGAGACCCAGTACTTC.

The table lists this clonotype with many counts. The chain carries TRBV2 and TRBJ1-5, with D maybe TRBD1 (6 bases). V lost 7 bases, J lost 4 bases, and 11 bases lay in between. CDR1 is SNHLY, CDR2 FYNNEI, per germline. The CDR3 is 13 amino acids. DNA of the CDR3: TGTGCCAGCACGCGGGACACAAATCAGCCCCAGCATTTT. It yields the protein CASTRDTNQPQHF.

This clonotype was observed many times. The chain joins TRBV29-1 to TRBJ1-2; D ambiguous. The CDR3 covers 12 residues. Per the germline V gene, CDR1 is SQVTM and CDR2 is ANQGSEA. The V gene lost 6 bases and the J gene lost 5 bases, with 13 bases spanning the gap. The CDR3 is CSVESWKYGYTF. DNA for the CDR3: TGCAGCGTCGAATCCTGGAAATATGGCTACACCTTC.

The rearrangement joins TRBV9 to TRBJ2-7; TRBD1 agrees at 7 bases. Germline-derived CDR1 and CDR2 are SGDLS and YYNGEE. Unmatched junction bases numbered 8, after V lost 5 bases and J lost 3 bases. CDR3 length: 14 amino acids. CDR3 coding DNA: TGTGCCAGCAGTGCCGACAGGGTACTCTACGAGCAGTACTTC. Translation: CASSADRVLYEQYF.

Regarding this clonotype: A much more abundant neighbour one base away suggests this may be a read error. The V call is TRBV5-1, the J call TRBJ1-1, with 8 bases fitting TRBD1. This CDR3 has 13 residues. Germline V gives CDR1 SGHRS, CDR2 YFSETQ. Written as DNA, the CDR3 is TGTGCCAGCAGCGCACAGGGGGACACTGAAGCTTTCTTT. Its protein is CASSAQGDTEAFF.

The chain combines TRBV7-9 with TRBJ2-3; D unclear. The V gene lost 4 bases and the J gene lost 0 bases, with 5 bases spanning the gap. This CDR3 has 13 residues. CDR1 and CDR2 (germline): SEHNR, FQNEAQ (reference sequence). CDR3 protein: CASSSTSTDTQYF. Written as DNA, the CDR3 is TGTGCCAGCAGCTCGACTAGCACAGATACGCAGTATTTT. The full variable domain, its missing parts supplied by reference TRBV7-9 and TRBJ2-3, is DTGVSQNPRHKITKRGQNVTFRCDPISEHNRLYWYRQTLGQGPEFLTYFQNEAQLEKSRLLSDRFSAERPKGSFSTLEIQRTEQGDSAMYLCASSSTSTDTQYFGPGTRLTVL.

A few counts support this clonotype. The DNA for the CDR3 is TGTGCCAGCAGTTCCCGAGGGGGCGGGAACACTGAAGCTTTCTTT. This sequence encodes CASSSRGGGNTEAFF. The chain couples TRBV12-3 or TRBV12-4 to TRBJ1-1; 7 bases are shared with TRBD1. V shed 4 bases, J shed 1 base, and the junction held 6 bases outside the gene matches. The CDR3 extends over 15 amino acids.

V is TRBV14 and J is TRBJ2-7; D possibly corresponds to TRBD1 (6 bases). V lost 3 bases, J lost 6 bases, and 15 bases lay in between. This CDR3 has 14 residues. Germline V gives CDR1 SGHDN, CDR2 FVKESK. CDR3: CASSHLRGKGEQYF. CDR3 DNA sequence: TGTGCCAGCAGCCACCTCAGGGGTAAGGGCGAGCAGTACTTC.

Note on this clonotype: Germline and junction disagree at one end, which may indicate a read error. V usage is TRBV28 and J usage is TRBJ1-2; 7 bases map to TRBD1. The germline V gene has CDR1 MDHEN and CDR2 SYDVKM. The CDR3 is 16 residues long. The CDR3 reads CAGSQSHRGLGYGYTF. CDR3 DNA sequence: TGTGCCGGCAGCCAATCACACAGGGGCCTTGGCTATGGCTACACCTTC.